A single sample is the source of the 9 T cell receptor beta chains below, sequenced in a study of blood T cell repertoires in COVID-19. Repertoires were generated with immunoSEQ multiplex PCR, while TCRdb's copy carries only in-frame clones and drops some. The sample has approximately 330,000 clones; about nine tenths are singletons. Sequencing was carried out using PBMCs or T cells enriched from blood (not recorded which). The receptors shown here come from a woman aged 25 to 39 who had recovered from COVID-19.

J is TRBJ2-1 and V is TRBV7-3, with TRBD2 matching over 7 bases. The CDR3 is 19 residues long. Losses at the gene ends were 4 bases for V and 0 bases for J; bases not matched to a gene: 15. The germline V gene encodes CDR1 SGHTA and CDR2 FQGTGA. The CDR3 DNA sequence: TGTGCCAGCAGCTCCCCTAGCGGATCCTTTCCAAGCTCCTACAATGAGCAGTTCTTC. Its translation: CASSSPSGSFPSSYNEQFF.

The CDR3 sequence: CASSLAGGNEQFF. In DNA form, the CDR3 reads TGTGCCAGCAGCCTAGCGGGAGGGAATGAGCAGTTCTTC. V usage is TRBV6-5 and J usage is TRBJ2-1; 12 nucleotides align to TRBD2. CDR1 and CDR2 from the germline V gene are MNHEY and SVGAGI. V trimming: 6 bases; J trimming: 7 bases; junction bases outside the gene matches: 1. The CDR3 runs 13 residues.

The CDR3, as DNA: TGTGCCAGCAGCCAAGGGACAGTTCGTCATGGCTACACCTTC. It codes for CASSQGTVRHGYTF. This chain links TRBV3-1 (or the pseudogene TRBV3-2) with TRBJ1-2; possible D gene TRBD1, 6 bases. Trimming stripped 1 base from V and 6 bases from J, with 12 bases between. Germline CDR1 LGHDT, CDR2 YNNKEL (reference sequence). This CDR3 region has 14 residues.

The chain uses TRBV1 and TRBJ2-5; the D call of TRBD1 is as the table states it, not checked on the DNA. TRBV1 is an annotated pseudogene. This CDR3 has 13 amino acids. The CDR3 region has the DNA TGCACCAGCAGCCAGGCAGGACAAGAGACCCAGTACTTC. Translation gives CTSSQAGQETQYF.

This chain joins TRBV7-9 and TRBJ1-2, with a possible D match to TRBD1 (5 bases). CDR3 size: 14 residues. Trimming stripped 1 base from V and 7 bases from J, with 13 bases between. CDR1 is SEHNR and CDR2 is FQNEAQ in the germline V gene (reference sequence). CDR3 loop: CASSLEGGAGGYTF. DNA of the CDR3: TGTGCCAGCAGCTTAGAAGGAGGGGCTGGTGGCTACACCTTC.

The chain uses TRBV7-2 and TRBJ1-1, with 7 nucleotides matching TRBD1. The CDR3 totals 17 residues. CDR1 is SGHTA and CDR2 is FQGNSA in the germline V gene. The J segment lost 2 bases and the V segment lost 1 base, leaving 10 bases of the junction unmatched. The CDR3 spells CASSLGRGMWLNTEAFF. CDR3 in DNA: TGTGCCAGCAGCTTAGGCAGGGGGATGTGGTTAAACACTGAAGCTTTCTTT.

This chain joins TRBV28 and TRBJ1-2, with D maybe TRBD1 (6 bases). The germline V gene has CDR1 MDHEN and CDR2 SYDVKM. The CDR3 contains 17 residues. Between the trimmed V and J ends, which lost 8 bases and 4 bases, there was a span of 26 bases. CDR3 residues: CASLRGVGILGGYGYTF. The CDR3 DNA follows: TGTGCCAGCCTGAGGGGAGTCGGGATCCTAGGGGGCTATGGCTACACCTTC.

CDR3 region: CASSPGQDSTDTQYF. The CDR3 nucleotides are TGTGCCAGCAGCCCCGGACAGGACAGCACAGATACGCAGTATTTT. The chain combines TRBV3-1 (or the pseudogene TRBV3-2) with TRBJ2-3; 7 nucleotides align to TRBD1. Trimming took 4 bases from V and 0 from J; bases not matched to a gene: 4. CDR3 length: 15 residues. Per germline, CDR1 LGHDT and CDR2 YNNKEL (reference sequence).

This chain uses TRBV7-2 with TRBJ2-7; D is possibly TRBD1 (5 bases). V lost 1 base and J lost 3, with 10 bases in between. CDR1 SGHTA and CDR2 FQGNSA come from the germline V gene. There are 14 residues in the CDR3. CDR3 in amino acids: CASSLDLRGYEQYF. The CDR3 bases are TGTGCCAGCAGCTTAGATCTAAGGGGCTACGAGCAGTACTTC.